The 6 T cell receptor beta chains below come from one sample, sequenced in a study of cytomegalovirus exposure and HLA in healthy donors. Sequenced by immunoSEQ multiplex PCR; TCRdb stores in-frame clones only, minus some. The table lists 150,000 to 200,000 clones, around 81% of them singletons. Sequenced material: PBMCs. The source is a woman younger than 30 in good health and CMV-seropositive.

This chain joins TRBV9 and TRBJ1-2, with a possible D match to TRBD1 (6 bases). This CDR3 is 16 amino acids long. The V end lost 3 bases, the J end lost 7 bases, and 22 bases lay between the germline ends. CDR1 and CDR2 from the germline V gene are SGDLS and YYNGEE. CDR3 nucleotide sequence: TGTGCCAGCAGCGGGGGGGGCGCCCGCGGGGTGAGTGGCTACACCTTC. Residues: CASSGGGARGVSGYTF.

DNA for the CDR3: TGTGCCAGCAGCCAGGGGGGCCCCTATAATTCACCCCTCCACTTT. Protein: CASSQGGPYNSPLHF. The chain combines TRBV7-2 with TRBJ1-6; TRBD1 matches at 7 bases. Germline loops: CDR1 SGHTA, CDR2 FQGNSA. The trim removed 5 bases at V and 2 bases at J, leaving 3 bases unmatched. The CDR3 runs to 15 residues.

The chain recombines TRBV19 with TRBJ1-5, with 9 bases fitting TRBD1. Germline trimming cut 9 bases from V and 4 bases from J; bases unmatched to any gene: 7. Germline V gives CDR1 LNHDA, CDR2 SQIVND (reference sequence). The CDR3 length is 14 residues. CDR3 sequence reads: CASVTGGRNQPQHF. CDR3 nucleotide sequence: TGTGCCAGCGTTACAGGGGGCAGGAATCAGCCCCAGCATTTT.

The V call is TRBV11-1, the J call TRBJ1-4, with 8 bases fitting TRBD1. The V gene end was trimmed by 6 bases and the J gene end by 7 bases; junction bases not matched to a gene: 13. The germline V gene encodes CDR1 SGHAT and CDR2 FQDESV (reference sequence). This CDR3 has 16 residues. The CDR3 spells CASRHRGQGRGEKLFF. The CDR3 DNA follows: TGTGCCAGCAGACACCGAGGACAGGGAAGAGGTGAAAAACTGTTTTTT.

The rearrangement links TRBV4-2 to TRBJ1-1; D not resolved. Germline V gene lookup returns CDR1 LGHNA and CDR2 YNFKEQ. The V end was cut by 0 bases, the J end by 8 bases, with 10 bases between. The CDR3 covers 13 residues. The CDR3 region is CASSQDRFVEAFF. The CDR3 DNA reads as TGTGCCAGCAGCCAAGATCGGTTTGTAGAAGCTTTCTTT.

The chain joins TRBV6-5 to TRBJ1-3; D is unclear. The CDR3 covers 15 residues. Germline lookup yields CDR1 MNHEY and CDR2 SVGAGI. V lost 0 bases, J lost 7 bases, and 13 bases lay in between. The CDR3 is CASSYSIRVHNTIYF. CDR3 DNA sequence: TGTGCCAGCAGTTACTCGATTCGCGTTCACAACACCATATATTTT.